The subject of this entry is one TCR beta chain. What this receptor recognizes is not known. Base qualities are not at hand, and no much larger clone is one base apart. The sample belongs to a study of cytomegalovirus exposure and HLA in healthy donors (dated by TCRdb to the late 2010s). In terms of the full investigation: According to an earlier analysis of around 600 of the donors, 150 million to 200 million T cells yielded roughly 110 million unique TCR beta sequences and about 300 Gb of sequence data. An early release covering 550 to 700 HLA-typed donors comprised approximately 290 gigabases of sequencing data and tens of millions of unique TCR sequences. Of the approximately 370 genotyped donors, 75% to 85% were placed in the genetic ancestry cluster associated with self-reported Caucasian donors. The study was designed to test whether signatures of past pathogen exposure could be identified by cataloging public T cell receptors. The T cell repertoires of 666 subjects were profiled by immunosequencing and related to cytomegalovirus serostatus. A separate validation cohort of more than 100 different subjects was used in addition to the 666-subject first cohort. High-throughput TCR immunosequencing, statistical association of individual TCRs with disease status, and machine learning were combined to predict cytomegalovirus infection status. In a later analysis, previously published TCR beta repertoires from 550 to 750 donors were re-analyzed and high-resolution HLA genotyping was added so that TCR occurrence patterns could be studied. Rather than using new phenotypic data, the later analysis identified candidate immune exposures from TCR beta sequences and from how often those sequences occurred across donors. To decide whether each TCR beta V gene segment behaved as functional or pseudogenic, an earlier analysis of fewer than 750 of the donors relied on high-throughput TCR beta sequencing. Donor age, sex, ethnicity and CMV serostatus were collected together with the repertoire data. In a later genetic analysis, genome-wide SNP genotypes for about three fifths of the roughly 670 donors were used, and that subset was treated as a discovery cohort. Every discovery cohort repertoire had been produced on one sequencing platform. Class I and class II HLA loci were covered by the typing at four-digit resolution. The number of donors typed differed by locus, with roughly 629-640 for A, B, C, DRB1 and DQB1, 522 for DQA1, 600 to 610 for DPA1, and 450 to 480 for DPB1. Roughly five DR-DQ haplotypes were handled as single units for association and clustering, since linkage in the cohort was strong. Among around 400 genotyped donors of the cohort, an average of around 250,000 unique TCR beta nucleotide sequences was sequenced per donor, of which about 19% were non-productive.

The cohort was made up of approximately 670 healthy bone marrow donors. Cohort members were all nominally healthy when sampled, although unrecorded immune exposures were likely present. The donor tested CMV seronegative and was one of the 352 seronegative cohort members. A peripheral blood sample was collected from each donor, and TCR beta sequencing was performed on peripheral blood mononuclear cells. The Qiagen DNeasy Blood Extraction Kit was used to extract genomic DNA from the blood cell samples. The paper as a whole reports these results and caveats: In a later genetic analysis, fewer N-insertions in productive TCRs were reported among donors in an Asian-associated ancestry cluster than the roughly 700-donor mean. Assigning TCR associations to individual alleles was difficult when HLA alleles, especially DR and DQ, strongly co-occurred. The study gave a list of 150 to 200 TCR beta chains associated with cytomegalovirus. Over 15 rarely observed V segments, including chromosome 9 orphons, were excluded from the earlier analysis of some 590 of the donors because counts were too low. Because HLA typing was missing for some donors at each locus, association tests included only the typed subset. Across donors, most TCR sequences were observed very rarely, whereas some public TCRs were present in many individuals. In an earlier analysis of 587 of the donors, most TCR beta V segments appeared in productive rearrangements about 87% or about 30% of the time, broadly matching IMGT annotations. Correlated functional status among segregating V segments might be attributable to linkage disequilibrium, but an unknown experimental factor could not be ruled out. A later analysis found that most CMV-associated TCR beta chains appeared HLA-restricted, with HLA associations seemingly driven largely by CMV exposure. In a later analysis, the rate of TCR association differed among HLA loci, with DRB1 alleles having the most associated TCRs and HLA-C alleles having the fewest. A later genetic analysis associated a missense DCLRE1C variant with V-gene and J-gene trimming of TCR beta chains, and an independent cohort replicated the association. In a later analysis, 15,000 to 20,000 TCR beta sequences were associated with specific HLA alleles at a false discovery rate of 0.05. Compared with equally common non-associated chains, HLA-associated TCR beta chains in a later analysis were more clonally expanded and had lower generation probabilities. Sequencing depth was assumed to be roughly uniform across donors in the presence/absence analyses, though that assumption may not hold. Some IMGT-functional V segments, including TRBV6-2 and TRBV6-3, could not be told apart with the 87-base-pair reads, so those segments were excluded. A later analysis reported that several top co-occurrence clusters appeared linked to parvovirus B19, influenza, CMV and Epstein-Barr virus. In this cohort, only TCR beta chains were sequenced, and detectable features were limited by the absence of alpha or paired-chain data. A further reported finding was that TCR beta sequences accurately predicted the HLA-A and HLA-B alleles for most subjects in the first cohort. In both the original and validation cohorts, the classifier was reported to diagnose cytomegalovirus status with high specificity and sensitivity. The authors suggested that the approach could potentially be generalized to other disease states and immunological phenotypes. For the cohort, immune exposure information was limited to CMV serostatus. A group of highly shared sequence variants was considered likely to be a technical artifact of the sequencing pipeline. In vitro tests confirmed that a few of the cytomegalovirus-associated TCR beta chains recognize cytomegalovirus antigens.

The CDR3 starts with the cysteine, ends with the phenylalanine, and has 13 residues. The DNA shown is the 39-base CDR3, in frame from base 1. CDR1 PRHDT and CDR2 FYEKMQ were looked up in the germline V gene (reference sequence). At the junction V is shortened by 4 bases and J by 6 bases, with 12 bases in between. Libraries were built with the immunoSEQ multiplex PCR assay. For the multiplex PCR, a mixture combining 60 forward primers for TCR Vbeta segments and 13 reverse primers for TCR Jbeta segments was used. A multiplex PCR assay on genomic DNA amplified the CDR3 region of rearranged TCR beta genes. On the Illumina HiSeq System, the amplified TCR beta libraries were sequenced as 87-base-pair reads. The study's own analysis went as follows. A later analysis tallied 75 million to 85 million unique TCR beta chains across the 610 or so repertoires, and about 10 million of those chains were shared by two or more donors. Raw reads were error-corrected and collapsed into unique sequences with a nearest-neighbor algorithm that merged closely related sequences to remove PCR and sequencing errors. CDR3 sequences were aligned to IMGT reference sequences to assign V, D and J gene segments. For a sequence to be retained, at least a six-nucleotide match to both a V gene segment and a J gene segment was required. A rearrangement counted as productive if the CDR3 had no stop codons and remained in frame with V and J, and every other rearrangement counted as non-productive. CDR3 was defined according to IMGT convention as the region running from the second conserved V-encoded cysteine to the conserved J-encoded phenylalanine. The earlier analysis of about 610 of the donors excluded sequences that lacked an unambiguous match to a single V gene segment. In an earlier analysis of approximately 590 of the donors, a V segment was called functional when productive rearrangements were above 56.7%, and segregating when the standard deviation between donors exceeded 5%. A statistical classification framework was developed to diagnose cytomegalovirus status using the catalog of TCR beta chain sequences. V and J gene assignment, in a later analysis, came from comparing TCR nucleotide sequences with IMGT/GENE-DB human TR gene sequences. In a later analysis, CDR3 sequences and most-parsimonious VDJ recombination scenarios were assigned using the TCRdist pipeline. A later analysis defined each TCR beta chain by its CDR3 amino acid sequence plus V-gene family, and excluded reads lacking a unique V-gene family. In a later analysis, approximately 590 highly shared, low-generation-probability nucleotide sequences were removed to address suspected cross-contamination and a sequencing artifact. For each public chain, a later analysis derived a clonal expansion index from normalized ranks of inferred template counts within each repertoire. In a later analysis, generation probabilities were computed using a VDJ recombination model fitted to out-of-frame rearrangements, and the results were checked against IGoR. A later analysis scored TCR-TCR, TCR-HLA and TCR-CMV co-occurrence with hypergeometric tests, applying a repertoire-size bias correction to TCR pairs. A later analysis estimated false discovery rates by permuting HLA or CMV assignments 20 times. A later analysis grouped co-occurring TCRs with DBSCAN, adding TCRdist sequence similarity when clustering within HLA-allele-positive subsets. Repertoires with fewer than 30,000 or more than 120,000 public chains, plus five repertoires with anomalous nucleotide sharing, were excluded from co-occurrence clustering. What TCRdb holds here is the immuneACCESS table cut down to in-frame rearrangements. Part of the clones is not present; checked against another copy, under half of the missing clones reflect an unresolved V gene, and the others are unexplained. Clone size and the V and J calls come from that table; the DNA yielded D and trimming. Recorded for this sample are 95,000 to 100,000 clones; around four fifths of them occurred a single time. 0.76% of the sample is held by the ten biggest clonotypes.

The rearrangement joined TRBV13 to TRBJ1-1, and TRBD1 may be the D gene, going by 6 matching bases. The sequenced sample consisted of PBMCs. The origin of this receptor is a woman aged 55-70 years in good health and CMV-seronegative. The CDR3 region reads CASSSPRTAEAFF. The base sequence is TGTGCCAGCAGCTCACCACGGACAGCTGAAGCTTTCTTT. When the CDR3 is completed using the reference TRBV13 and TRBJ1-1 genes on either side, the full variable domain is AAGVIQSPRHLIKEKRETATLKCYPIPRHDTVYWYQQGPGQDPQFLISFYEKMQSDKGSIPDRFSAQQFSDYHSELNMSSLELGDSALYFCASSSPRTAEAFFGQGTRLTVV.